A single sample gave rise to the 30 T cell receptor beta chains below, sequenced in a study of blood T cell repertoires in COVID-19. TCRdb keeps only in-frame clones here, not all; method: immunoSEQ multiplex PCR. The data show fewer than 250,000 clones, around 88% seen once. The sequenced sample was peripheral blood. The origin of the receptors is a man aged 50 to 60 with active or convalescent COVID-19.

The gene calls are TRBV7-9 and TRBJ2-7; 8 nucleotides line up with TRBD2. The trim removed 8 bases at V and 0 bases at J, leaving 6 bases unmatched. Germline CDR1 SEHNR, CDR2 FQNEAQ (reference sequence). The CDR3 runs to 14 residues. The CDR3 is CASSTGTSSYEQYF. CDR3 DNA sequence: TGTGCCAGCTCTACCGGGACTAGCTCCTACGAGCAGTACTTC.

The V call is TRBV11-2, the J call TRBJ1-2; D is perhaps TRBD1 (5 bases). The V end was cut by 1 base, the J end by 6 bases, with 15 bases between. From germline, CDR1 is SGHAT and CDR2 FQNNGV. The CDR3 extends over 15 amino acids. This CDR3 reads CASSLVGTGENGYTF. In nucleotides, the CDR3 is TGTGCCAGCAGCTTAGTGGGGACGGGGGAGAATGGCTACACCTTC.

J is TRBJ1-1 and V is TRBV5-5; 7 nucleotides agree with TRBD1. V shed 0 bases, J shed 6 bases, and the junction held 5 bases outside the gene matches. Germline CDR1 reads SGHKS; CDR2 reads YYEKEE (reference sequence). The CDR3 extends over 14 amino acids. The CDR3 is CASSLDRTGAEAFF. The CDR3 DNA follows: TGTGCCAGCAGCTTGGACCGCACAGGGGCTGAAGCTTTCTTT. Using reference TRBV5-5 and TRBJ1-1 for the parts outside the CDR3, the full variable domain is DAGVTQSPTHLIKTRGQQVTLRCSPISGHKSVSWYQQVLGQGPQFIFQYYEKEERGRGNFPDRFSARQFPNYSSELNVNALLLGDSALYLCASSLDRTGAEAFFGQGTRLTVV.

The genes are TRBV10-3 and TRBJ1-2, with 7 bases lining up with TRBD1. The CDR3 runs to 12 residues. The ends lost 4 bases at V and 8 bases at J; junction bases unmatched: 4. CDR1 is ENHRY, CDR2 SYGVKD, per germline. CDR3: CAISGGGLGYTF. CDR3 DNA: TGTGCCATCAGTGGAGGGGGCCTCGGCTACACCTTC.

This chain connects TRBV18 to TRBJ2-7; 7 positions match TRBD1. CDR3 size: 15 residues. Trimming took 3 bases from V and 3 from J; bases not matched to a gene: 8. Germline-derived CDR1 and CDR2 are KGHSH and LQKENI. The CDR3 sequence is CASSPSTGSLYEQYF. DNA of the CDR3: TGTGCCAGCTCACCCTCGACAGGGTCCCTCTACGAGCAGTACTTC.

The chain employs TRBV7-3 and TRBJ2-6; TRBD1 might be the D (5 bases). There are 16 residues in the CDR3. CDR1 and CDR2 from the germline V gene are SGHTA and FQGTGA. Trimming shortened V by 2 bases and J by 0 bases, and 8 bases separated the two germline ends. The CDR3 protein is CASSLSTGSGANVLTF. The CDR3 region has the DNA TGTGCCAGCAGCTTATCTACAGGCTCTGGGGCCAACGTCCTGACTTTC.

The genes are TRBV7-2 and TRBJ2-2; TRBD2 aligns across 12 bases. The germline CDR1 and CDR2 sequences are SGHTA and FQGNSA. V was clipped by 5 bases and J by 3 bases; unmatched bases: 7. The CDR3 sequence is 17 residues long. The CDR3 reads CASSPSRLAGDTGELFF. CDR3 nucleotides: TGTGCCAGCAGCCCCAGCAGACTAGCGGGGGACACCGGGGAGCTGTTTTTT.

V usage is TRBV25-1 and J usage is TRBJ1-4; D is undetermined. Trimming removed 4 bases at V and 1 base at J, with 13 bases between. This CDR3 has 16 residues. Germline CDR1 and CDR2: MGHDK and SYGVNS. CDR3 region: CASSGGLLGTNEKLFF. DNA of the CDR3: TGTGCCAGCAGTGGCGGACTGTTGGGAACTAATGAAAAACTGTTTTTT.

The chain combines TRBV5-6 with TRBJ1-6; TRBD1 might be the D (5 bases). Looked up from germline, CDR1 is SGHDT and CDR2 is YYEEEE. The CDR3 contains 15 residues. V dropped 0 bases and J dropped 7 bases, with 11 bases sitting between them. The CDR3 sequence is CASSLGAQGNSPLHF. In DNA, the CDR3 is TGTGCCAGCAGCTTGGGGGCCCAGGGCAATTCACCCCTCCACTTT.

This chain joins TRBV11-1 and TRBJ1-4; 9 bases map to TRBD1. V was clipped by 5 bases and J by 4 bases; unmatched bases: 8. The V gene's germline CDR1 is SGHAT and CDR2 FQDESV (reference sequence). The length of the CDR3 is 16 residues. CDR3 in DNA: TGTGCCAGCAGCCCTTATACAGGGGGCAATAATGAAAAACTGTTTTTT. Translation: CASSPYTGGNNEKLFF.

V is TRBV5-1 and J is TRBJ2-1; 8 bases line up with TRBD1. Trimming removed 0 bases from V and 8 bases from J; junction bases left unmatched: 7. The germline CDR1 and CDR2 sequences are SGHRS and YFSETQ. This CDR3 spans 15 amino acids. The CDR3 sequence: CASSLEGQGAYEQFF. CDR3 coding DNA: TGCGCCAGCAGCTTGGAAGGGCAGGGGGCCTATGAGCAGTTCTTC.

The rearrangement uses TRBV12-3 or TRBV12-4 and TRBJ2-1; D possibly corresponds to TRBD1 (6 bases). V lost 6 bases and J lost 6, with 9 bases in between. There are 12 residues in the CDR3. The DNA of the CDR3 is TGTGCCAGCAGGCGGACAGTCAATGAGCAGTTCTTC. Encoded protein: CASRRTVNEQFF.

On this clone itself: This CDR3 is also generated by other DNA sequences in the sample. CDR3 coding DNA: TGTGCCAGCTCACCCACAGTGAACACTGAAGCTTTCTTT. The encoded protein is CASSPTVNTEAFF. The V and J genes are TRBV18 and TRBJ1-1; D uncertain. V was clipped by 3 bases and J by 0 bases, with 5 bases between them. The CDR3 extends over 13 amino acids. CDR1 KGHSH and CDR2 LQKENI come from the germline V gene.

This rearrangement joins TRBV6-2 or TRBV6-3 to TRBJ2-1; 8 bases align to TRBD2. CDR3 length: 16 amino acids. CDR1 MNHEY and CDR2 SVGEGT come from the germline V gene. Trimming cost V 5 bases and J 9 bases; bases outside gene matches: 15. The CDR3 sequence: CASSRAGAGVLLEQFF. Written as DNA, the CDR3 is TGTGCCAGCAGTAGGGCCGGAGCGGGGGTCCTCCTTGAGCAGTTCTTC.

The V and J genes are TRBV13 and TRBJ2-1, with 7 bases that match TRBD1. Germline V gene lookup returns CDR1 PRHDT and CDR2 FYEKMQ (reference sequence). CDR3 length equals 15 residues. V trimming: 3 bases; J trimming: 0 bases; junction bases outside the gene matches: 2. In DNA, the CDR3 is TGTGCCAGCAGCTTCAGGGGGAGCTCCTACAATGAGCAGTTCTTC. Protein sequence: CASSFRGSSYNEQFF. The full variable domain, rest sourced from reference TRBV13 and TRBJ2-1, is AAGVIQSPRHLIKEKRETATLKCYPIPRHDTVYWYQQGPGQDPQFLISFYEKMQSDKGSIPDRFSAQQFSDYHSELNMSSLELGDSALYFCASSFRGSSYNEQFFGPGTRLTVL.

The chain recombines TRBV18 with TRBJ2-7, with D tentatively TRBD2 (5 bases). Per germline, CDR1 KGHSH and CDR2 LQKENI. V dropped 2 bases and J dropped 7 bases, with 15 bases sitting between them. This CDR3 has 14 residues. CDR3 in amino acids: CASSPSTDGVEQYF. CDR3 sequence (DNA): TGTGCCAGCTCACCAAGTACCGACGGGGTAGAGCAGTACTTC.

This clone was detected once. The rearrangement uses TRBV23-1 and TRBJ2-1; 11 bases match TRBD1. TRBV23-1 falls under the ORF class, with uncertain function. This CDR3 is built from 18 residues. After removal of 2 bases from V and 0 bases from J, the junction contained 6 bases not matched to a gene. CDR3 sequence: CASSQRDRGTRSYNEQFF. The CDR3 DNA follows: TGCGCCAGCAGTCAAAGGGACAGGGGGACCCGCTCCTACAATGAGCAGTTCTTC.

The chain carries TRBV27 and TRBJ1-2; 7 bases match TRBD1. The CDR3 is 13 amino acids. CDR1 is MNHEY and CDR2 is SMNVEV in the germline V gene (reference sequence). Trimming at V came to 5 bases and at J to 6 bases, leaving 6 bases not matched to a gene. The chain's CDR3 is CASSPLTGNGYTF. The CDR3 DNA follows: TGTGCCAGCAGTCCTCTGACAGGGAATGGCTACACCTTC.

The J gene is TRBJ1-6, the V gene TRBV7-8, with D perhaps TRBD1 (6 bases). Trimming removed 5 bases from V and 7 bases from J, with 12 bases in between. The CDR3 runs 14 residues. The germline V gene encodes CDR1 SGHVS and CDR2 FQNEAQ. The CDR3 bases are TGTGCCAGCAGCCCGACAACAGGGAATTCACCCCTCCACTTT. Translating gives CASSPTTGNSPLHF.

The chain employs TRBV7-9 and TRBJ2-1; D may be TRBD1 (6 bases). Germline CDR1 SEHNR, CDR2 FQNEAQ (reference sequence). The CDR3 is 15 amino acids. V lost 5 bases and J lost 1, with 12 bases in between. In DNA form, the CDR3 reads TGTGCCAGCAGCCCACAGGGCTCGTCCTACAATGAGCAGTTCTTC. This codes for CASSPQGSSYNEQFF. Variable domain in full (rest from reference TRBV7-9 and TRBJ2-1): DTGVSQNPRHKITKRGQNVTFRCDPISEHNRLYWYRQTLGQGPEFLTYFQNEAQLEKSRLLSDRFSAERPKGSFSTLEIQRTEQGDSAMYLCASSPQGSSYNEQFFGPGTRLTVL.

The CDR3 spells CASSEQGTNQPQHF. The CDR3 DNA is TGTGCCAGCAGTGAACAGGGTACCAATCAGCCCCAGCATTTT. The chain links TRBV2 to TRBJ1-5; TRBD1 is a possible D gene (5 bases). CDR3 length: 14 residues. Germline-derived CDR1 and CDR2 are SNHLY and FYNNEI. Trimming left V 2 bases short and J 3 bases short, with 8 bases between. The complete variable domain, with remaining parts taken from reference TRBV2 and TRBJ1-5, reads EPEVTQTPSHQVTQMGQEVILRCVPISNHLYFYWYRQILGQKVEFLVSFYNNEISEKSEIFDDQFSVERPDGSNFTLKIRSTKLEDSAMYFCASSEQGTNQPQHFGDGTRLSIL.

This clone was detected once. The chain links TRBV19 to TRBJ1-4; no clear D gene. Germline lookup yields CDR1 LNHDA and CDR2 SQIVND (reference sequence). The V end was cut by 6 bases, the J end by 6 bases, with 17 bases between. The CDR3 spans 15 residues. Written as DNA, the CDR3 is TGTGCCAGTAGGAGTAGTGGAGGGCGCGATGAAAAACTGTTTTTT. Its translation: CASRSSGGRDEKLFF.

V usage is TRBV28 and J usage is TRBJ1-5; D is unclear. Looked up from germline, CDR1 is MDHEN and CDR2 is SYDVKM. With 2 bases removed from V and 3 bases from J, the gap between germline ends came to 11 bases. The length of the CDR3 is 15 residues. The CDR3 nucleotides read TGTGCCAGCAGTTTAGGAGGTTCCAACAATCAGCCCCAGCATTTT. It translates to CASSLGGSNNQPQHF.

The CDR3 here is CASKGPTGVSTYEQYF. CDR3 nucleotides: TGTGCCAGCAAGGGACCGACAGGGGTCAGTACCTACGAGCAGTACTTC. The chain has TRBV7-9 and TRBJ2-7, with TRBD1 identical over 8 bases. Germline V lookup: CDR1 SEHNR, CDR2 FQNEAQ (reference sequence). The junction had 13 bases not matched to a gene; V was cut back by 7 bases and J by 2 bases. This CDR3 is built from 16 residues.

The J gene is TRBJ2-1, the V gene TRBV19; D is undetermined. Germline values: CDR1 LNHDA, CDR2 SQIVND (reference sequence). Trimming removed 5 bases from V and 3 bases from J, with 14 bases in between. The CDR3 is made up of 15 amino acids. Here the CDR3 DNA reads TGTGCCAGTAGTTCCATGGCAGTGTACTACAATGAGCAGTTCTTC. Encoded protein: CASSSMAVYYNEQFF.

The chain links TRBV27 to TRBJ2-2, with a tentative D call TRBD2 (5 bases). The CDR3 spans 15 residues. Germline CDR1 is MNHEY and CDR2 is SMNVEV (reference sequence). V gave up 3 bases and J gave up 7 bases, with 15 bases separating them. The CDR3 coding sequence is TGTGCCAGCAGTTTCGTGACTTTACGGGGCGGGGAGCTGTTTTTT. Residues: CASSFVTLRGGELFF.

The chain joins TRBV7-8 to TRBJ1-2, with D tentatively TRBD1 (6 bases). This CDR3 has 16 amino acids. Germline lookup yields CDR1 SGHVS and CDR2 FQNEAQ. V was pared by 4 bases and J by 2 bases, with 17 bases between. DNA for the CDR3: TGTGCCAGCAGCTCATTGCTGGACAGATGGAACTATGGCTACACCTTC. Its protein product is CASSSLLDRWNYGYTF.

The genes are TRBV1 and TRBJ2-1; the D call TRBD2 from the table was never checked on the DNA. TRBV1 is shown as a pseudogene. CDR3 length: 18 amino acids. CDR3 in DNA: TGCACCAGCAGCCACGCCGCCAAAGCGGGAGCATTCTACAATGAGCAGTTCTTC. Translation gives CTSSHAAKAGAFYNEQFF.

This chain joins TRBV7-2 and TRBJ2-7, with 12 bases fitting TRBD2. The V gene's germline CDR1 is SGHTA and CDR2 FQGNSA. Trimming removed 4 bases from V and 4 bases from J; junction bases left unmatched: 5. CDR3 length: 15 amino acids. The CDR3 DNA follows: TGTGCCAGCAGCTGGTCTAGCGGGGGGGCGTACGAGCAGTACTTC. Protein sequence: CASSWSSGGAYEQYF.

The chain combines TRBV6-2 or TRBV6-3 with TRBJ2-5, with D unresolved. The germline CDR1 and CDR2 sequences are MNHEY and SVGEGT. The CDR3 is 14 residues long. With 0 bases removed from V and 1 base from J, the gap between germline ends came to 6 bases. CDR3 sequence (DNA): TGTGCCAGCAGTTACTCCCCCAGCCAAGAGACCCAGTACTTC. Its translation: CASSYSPSQETQYF.